This is a list of T cell receptor beta chains from one sample in a study of T-cell reconstitution after alpha-beta-depleted transplantation in children. MiXCR was run by TCRdb on the PCR reads, yielding one entry per CDR3 protein. The repertoire holds about 590,000 distinct CDR3 sequences, with 10% to 15% as singletons. The sample consisted of PBMCs, mostly from graft donor cells, taken 360 days after TCRalphabeta/CD19-depleted stem cell transplant. Source of these receptors: a male patient younger than 18 who had a stem cell transplant for acute myeloid leukemia, so the T cells may come from the graft donor. The conserved cysteine and the conserved F or W are not part of the CDR3 here. Fields, in order: V gene, J gene, CDR3 protein.

TRBV12-3/TRBV12-4	TRBJ2-7	ASSLYGFGQGAGEQY
TRBV11-2	TRBJ1-5	ASSPGIRAQPQH
TRBV20-1	TRBJ2-3	SAATLLRGYTDTQY
TRBV28	TRBJ2-5	ASSWGELQETQY
TRBV20-1	TRBJ2-1	SARILPPVGNEQF
TRBV28	TRBJ2-7	ASSPTSGASYEQY
TRBV10-3	TRBJ2-7	AVGQGYEQY
TRBV5-1	TRBJ2-2	ASSLSLAVSNTGELF
TRBV7-9	TRBJ2-3	ASSNQGTLRTDTQY
TRBV6-1	TRBJ1-2	ASRIWGTGGYHGYT
TRBV24-1	TRBJ2-2	ATSDPGTGYTGELF
TRBV7-8	TRBJ1-2	ASSLRGHVYYGYT
TRBV4-3	TRBJ2-3	ASSPRTSPTTDTQY